This is a list of T cell receptor beta chains from one sample in a study of cytotoxic CD8 clonotypes in ibrutinib-treated CLL. The protocol was immunoSEQ multiplex PCR, while the TCRdb copy is restricted to in-frame clones and leaves out a portion. The profile shows approximately 210,000 clones, approximately 72% of them singletons. The sample was PBMCs, taken after 24 months of ibrutinib treatment. The receptors were sampled from a human donor with chronic lymphocytic leukemia. Each CDR3 is given without its conserved first and last residue. Rows may omit the clone size; those that give it use once, few, many or a size class.

>TRBV7-9|-|TRBJ1-2
ASTGQGWLYGYT
>TRBV9|-|TRBJ2-3
ASSVEGVAGADTQY
>TRBV5-6|once|TRBJ2-7
ASSSSSYEQY
>TRBV18|-|TRBJ2-7
ASSLLDRVSYEQY
>TRBV6-1|-|TRBJ2-5
ASSETRTGGWETQY
>TRBV11-2|-|TRBJ1-1
ASSYWGGEAF
>TRBV6-6|few|TRBJ2-3
ASSYWGAGTDTQY
>TRBV29-1|-|TRBJ1-1
SADRQVNTEAF
>TRBV9|-|TRBJ2-3
ASSVVRGGTDTQY
>TRBV4-1|few|TRBJ1-2
ASSPGGNYGYT
>TRBV6-5|-|TRBJ1-1
ASFAGFMNTEAF
>TRBV29-1|-|TRBJ2-1
SMQGLISYNEQF
>TRBV30|-|TRBJ1-2
AWSVGGGLYGYT
>TRBV7-9|few|TRBJ2-3
ASSYDRFRPDPKSY
>TRBV6-6|-|TRBJ2-1
ASRLIDRVF
>TRBV25-1|once|TRBJ2-7
ASSSPGRGTLEQY
>TRBV30|-|TRBJ2-7
AWRQTTYEQY
>TRBV7-2|-|TRBJ2-5
ASSRTPAIVQETQY
>TRBV11-3|-|TRBJ2-1
ASSNSGSSYDEQF
>TRBV13|once|TRBJ2-3
ASSLVSGSTDTQY
>TRBV6-5|-|TRBJ2-3
ASSYGTDTQY
>TRBV7-2|-|TRBJ2-2
ASSLVYGDTGELF
>TRBV5-4|-|TRBJ2-7
ASSQSNRGTEQY
>TRBV19|-|TRBJ1-1
ASSIKSSNTEAF
>TRBV7-2|few|TRBJ2-1
ASSLMPPGLAEDNEQF
>TRBV6-5|-|TRBJ1-1
ASSTRDNTEAF
>TRBV6-4|once|TRBJ2-1
ASSDRLAGSNEQF
>TRBV29-1|-|TRBJ2-7
SVVFLWGEQY
>TRBV5-8|-|TRBJ2-7
ASSEGPSNYEQY
>TRBV19|-|TRBJ2-2
ASSIGQGAGELF
>TRBV28|-|TRBJ1-2
ASSLEGGMTYNYGYT
>TRBV25-1|-|TRBJ1-1
ASSEYNTEAF
>TRBV19|-|TRBJ2-1
ASSTTRLLWEQF
>TRBV5-5|many|TRBJ2-7
ASSQEYGPYEQY
>TRBV2|-|TRBJ1-1
ASSEITEAF
>TRBV29-1|-|TRBJ2-1
SVEDPGLVFSEQF
>TRBV28|-|TRBJ2-2
ASSLLAGGTGELF
>TRBV6-4|-|TRBJ2-3
ASSRDLYTDTQY
>TRBV5-1|-|TRBJ1-1
ASKYSGGLNTEAF
>TRBV5-1|-|TRBJ1-2
ASSLEPGGVYGYT
>TRBV28|few|TRBJ1-5
AAKGFSNQPQH
>TRBV6-5|-|TRBJ2-1
ASSYGEYNEQF
>TRBV27|-|TRBJ2-3
ASRVWELSTDTQY
>TRBV5-1|-|TRBJ2-1
ASSLDHYNEQF
>TRBV15|-|TRBJ2-4
ATSMQTGTQY
>TRBV6-6|-|TRBJ1-5
ASTNGEYSNQPQH
>TRBV6-1|few|TRBJ1-5
ASSEAPAGLSNQPQH
>TRBV28|few|TRBJ1-2
ASSLEQENYGYT
>TRBV27|few|TRBJ1-5
ASSGNRDRIGQPQH
>TRBV11-2|-|TRBJ2-5
ASSLVRANQYQETQY
>TRBV5-1|-|TRBJ2-2
ASSLDVFSGNGGELF
>TRBV6-6|-|TRBJ1-5
ASSYGDYSNQPQH
>TRBV4-2|-|TRBJ2-5
ASSHPASGGPGQETQY
>TRBV2|-|TRBJ2-5
ASSRSNQETQY
>TRBV14|few|TRBJ1-1
ASSQDHRGTEAF
>TRBV30|few|TRBJ1-2
AWSGQGFFGYT
>TRBV30|-|TRBJ2-1
AWSATGSGRYNEQF
>TRBV7-9|-|TRBJ2-1
ASSLSGGRANEQF
>TRBV27|-|TRBJ1-1
ASRAQGYTEAF